A single sample is the source of the 5 T cell receptor beta chains below, sequenced in a study of blood T cell repertoires in COVID-19. Some clones are missing from TCRdb's copy, which holds only in-frame ones; the method was immunoSEQ multiplex PCR. This table has about 220,000 clones, roughly 80% appearing once. The specimen sequenced was PBMCs or T cells enriched from blood (not recorded which). The receptors were sampled from a woman aged 40 to 49 with acute COVID-19.

J is TRBJ2-5 and V is TRBV5-6; TRBD2 agrees at 8 bases. V was pared by 0 bases and J by 5 bases, with 6 bases of the junction left unmatched. From germline, CDR1 is SGHDT and CDR2 YYEEEE. The CDR3 is made up of 15 amino acids. The chain's CDR3 is CASSLAGGGRETQYF. The DNA of the CDR3 is TGTGCCAGCAGCTTGGCGGGGGGGGGCCGCGAGACCCAGTACTTC.

The CDR3 protein is CASSLGQTNQPQHF. CDR3 coding DNA: TGCGCCAGCAGCCTAGGACAGACGAATCAGCCCCAGCATTTT. This chain links TRBV4-1 with TRBJ1-5, with D perhaps TRBD1 (6 bases). Deletions cut 4 bases from V and 4 bases from J, with 11 bases between. In germline, CDR1 is MGHRA, CDR2 YSYEKL. The CDR3 runs 14 residues.

This clone was recorded only once. The chain employs TRBV9 and TRBJ1-2; 7 bases are a match to TRBD1. The J segment lost 3 bases and the V segment lost 5 bases, leaving 7 bases of the junction unmatched. The CDR3 spans 14 residues. Germline V gene data show CDR1 as SGDLS and CDR2 as YYNGEE. Here the CDR3 reads CASRGQDEDYGYTF. CDR3 in DNA: TGTGCCAGCAGAGGACAGGACGAGGACTATGGCTACACCTTC.

This chain uses TRBV6-1 with TRBJ1-5; D unresolved. The CDR3 sequence is 14 residues long. Per the germline V gene, CDR1 is MNHNS and CDR2 is SASEGT. V lost 2 bases, J lost 2 bases, and 7 bases lay in between. The CDR3 sequence is CASSEIRGNQPQHF. CDR3 coding DNA: TGTGCCAGCAGTGAAATCCGGGGCAATCAGCCCCAGCATTTT.

This sequence joins TRBV18 and TRBJ2-7; possible D gene TRBD2, 5 bases. The CDR3 loop spans 14 amino acids. Trimming cost V 2 bases and J 3 bases, with 11 bases left between them. CDR1 and CDR2 from the germline V gene are KGHSH and LQKENI. This chain's CDR3 is CASSPSGVNYEQYF. The CDR3 nucleotides read TGTGCCAGCTCACCATCCGGGGTTAACTACGAGCAGTACTTC.